Listed below are T cell receptor beta chains from one sample, sequenced in a study of T cells after yellow fever vaccination. TCRdb ran MiXCR on the 5' RACE reads and lists one entry per CDR3 protein. This table has roughly 300,000 distinct CDR3 sequences, around 7% appearing once. Specimen: PBMCs, collected roughly seven weeks after the first yellow fever vaccination. The receptor source for this set is a man aged 18 to 29 who received the YFV17D yellow fever vaccine. Both conserved end residues are part of each CDR3. The D gene is left open where the match is weak. Expanded clones get a size class; other rows say once, few or many, or leave the size out.

TRBV7-2	.	TRBJ2-5	.	TGTGCCAGCAGCCCCCTAACAGACGGGGAGACCCAGTACTTC	CASSPLTDGETQYF
TRBV29-1	.	TRBJ2-2	.	TGCAGCGTTGTGCCAGCGGGGGCACAGGGGGGGGAGCTGTTTTTT	CSVVPAGAQGGELFF
TRBV10-2	few	TRBJ1-1	.	TGCGCCAGCAGTGAAGTGGACTGGACTGAAGCTTTCTTT	CASSEVDWTEAFF
TRBV5-1	few	TRBJ2-5	TRBD2	TGCGCCAGCAGAGCCGGGACTAGCGGGGCGGGAGAGACCCAGTACTTC	CASRAGTSGAGETQYF
TRBV9	few	TRBJ2-1	TRBD2	TGTGCCAGCAGTCCGACTAGCGGACGAAATGAGCAGTTCTTC	CASSPTSGRNEQFF
TRBV12-3/TRBV12-4	.	TRBJ2-7	TRBD2	TGTGCCAGCACCAGAGGACTAGCCTACGAGCAGTACTTC	CASTRGLAYEQYF
TRBV6-2/TRBV6-3	few	TRBJ2-1	TRBD1	TGTGCCAGCAGTTATCGACAGGGGGCTAAGAATGAGCAGTTCTTC	CASSYRQGAKNEQFF
TRBV29-1	many	TRBJ2-5	.	TGCAGCGCTGGCAGGGGAGGGGAGACCCAGTACTTC	CSAGRGGETQYF
TRBV20-1	many	TRBJ2-2	.	TGCAGTGTGGAGTCAGGGGACACCGGGGAGCTGTTTTTT	CSVESGDTGELFF
TRBV9	.	TRBJ2-7	.	TGTGGCAGCAGCGAGACGATCGGATCATACTACGAGCAGTACTTC	CGSSETIGSYYEQYF
TRBV14	many	TRBJ2-3	TRBD2	TGTGCCAGCAGTGGACTAGCGGGGGCCAGCACAGATACGCAGTATTTT	CASSGLAGASTDTQYF
TRBV2	.	TRBJ1-2	.	TGTGCCAGCAGTGTCGAGAGATGGGGAGGCTACACCTTC	CASSVERWGGYTF
TRBV4-3	.	TRBJ2-5	.	TGCGCCAGCAGCCAAACTGGCAAGGAATTTGGGGAGACCCAGTACTTC	CASSQTGKEFGETQYF
TRBV12-3/TRBV12-4	.	TRBJ1-2	.	TGTGCCAGCAGGGGACAAATATATGGCTACACCTTC	CASRGQIYGYTF
TRBV20-1	.	TRBJ1-1	.	TGCAGTGCTAGAGATTTCGCGGTTAACACTGAAGCTTTCTTT	CSARDFAVNTEAFF
TRBV19	.	TRBJ2-1	.	TGTGCCAGTAGTATAGAGTACTCCTACAATGAGCAGTTCTTC	CASSIEYSYNEQFF
TRBV20-1	.	TRBJ1-5	TRBD1	TGCAGTGCTCGGACAGGGGGGTTAAATCAGCCCCAGCATTTT	CSARTGGLNQPQHF
TRBV5-4	few	TRBJ2-3	.	TGTGCCAGCAGCTTGGAGGTCCCATTCACAGATACGCAGTATTTT	CASSLEVPFTDTQYF
TRBV7-2	few	TRBJ1-2	TRBD1	TGTGCCAGCAGCTCAAAAGGACAGGGGGGAGTATTTGGCTACACCTTC	CASSSKGQGGVFGYTF
TRBV18	few	TRBJ2-7	TRBD2	TGTGCCAGCTCACCTAGTACGGGGGGGCAACCCTACGAGCAGTACTTC	CASSPSTGGQPYEQYF
TRBV10-2	few	TRBJ2-1	TRBD2	TGCGCCAGCCGACGTAGCGGGGGGTACAATGAGCAGTTCTTC	CASRRSGGYNEQFF
TRBV12-3/TRBV12-4	few	TRBJ2-7	.	TGTGCCAGCAGTCCCCTCGGGACTGATACCTACGAGCAGTACTTC	CASSPLGTDTYEQYF
TRBV11-2	.	TRBJ1-2	.	TGTGCCAGCAGCTTAATTGGCAGAAGCTATGGCTACACCTTC	CASSLIGRSYGYTF
TRBV7-2	few	TRBJ1-1	.	TGTGCCAGCAGCTTAGTGGGCGACAGAAAAGGGACTGAAGCTTTCTTT	CASSLVGDRKGTEAFF
TRBV27	many	TRBJ2-1	TRBD2	TGTGCCAGCAGTGCTGGGACTAGCGGGGAGACACCCTACAATGAGCAGTTCTTC	CASSAGTSGETPYNEQFF
TRBV6-5	.	TRBJ1-5	TRBD1	TGTGCCACCCGGGGACAGGGGGCCCCCCGGGGCCGCTATAGCAATCAGCCCCAGCATTTT	CATRGQGAPRGRYSNQPQHF
TRBV15	few	TRBJ2-5	.	TGTGCCACCAGCAGACAGGACGCTGGGGAGACCCAGTACTTC	CATSRQDAGETQYF
TRBV20-1	few	TRBJ2-7	TRBD1	TGCAGTGCGGCGCATGGGGGACAGGGAAACGAGCAGTACTTC	CSAAHGGQGNEQYF